What follows is one T cell receptor (beta chain) and its context. The CDR3 has 13 amino acids. Germline assignment: CDR1 SNHLY and CDR2 FYNNEI. The ends were cut back, 3 bases at V and 4 bases at J, with 9 bases in the middle. This sample was taken from a study of T cell responses to AZD1222 COVID-19 vaccine. The table came from immunoSEQ multiplex PCR; TCRdb's copy has only in-frame clones and leaves some out. Of over 150,000 clones in the sample, approximately 92% were seen once. V is TRBV2 and J is TRBJ1-2; D gene uncertain. The sample consisted of peripheral blood, taken 28 days after the second dose of the MenACWY control vaccine. This receptor was obtained from an adult who received the MenACWY meningococcal vaccine as a control. CDR3 in amino acids: CASSESRSYGYTF. CDR3 nucleotides: TGTGCCAGCAGTGAGAGCAGGTCCTATGGCTACACCTTC.